These T cell receptor beta chains were read from a single sample in a study of cytomegalovirus exposure and HLA in healthy donors. Data came from immunoSEQ multiplex PCR; TCRdb stores just in-frame clones and leaves some out. The table records about 80,000 clones, approximately 60% of them present only once. Sequenced: PBMCs. The receptors come from a male donor in good health and CMV-seropositive. CDR3s include the opening cysteine and the closing phenylalanine or tryptophan. Each record gives: clone size, J gene, V gene, D gene, CDR3 protein, CDR3 DNA. D genes are given only for firm matches. Clone sizes are given selectively: once, few, many, or a class where the clone is expanded.

>.|TRBJ1-2|TRBV12-2|.
CASRLTPGYGYTF
TGTGCAAGTCGCTTAACCCCAGGGTACGGCTACACCTTC
>few|TRBJ1-5|TRBV7-2|.
CASSLRTFNQPQHF
TGTGCCAGCAGCTTAAGAACATTCAATCAGCCCCAGCATTTT
>.|TRBJ2-5|TRBV6-1|.
CASSDRTRPYF
TGTGCCAGCAGCGACAGGACTCGGCCGTACTTC
>once|TRBJ2-1|TRBV29-1|TRBD1
CSVVGRDRAYNEQFF
TGCAGCGTTGTAGGTAGGGACAGAGCCTACAATGAGCAGTTCTTC
>.|TRBJ2-3|TRBV7-2|.
CASSLEGHPDTQYF
TGTGCCAGCAGCTTAGAGGGACACCCAGATACGCAGTATTTT
>.|TRBJ2-5|TRBV11-2|TRBD2
CASSWGGTGGGETQYF
TGTGCCAGCAGCTGGGGGGGTACGGGAGGAGGGGAGACCCAGTACTTC
>.|TRBJ2-2|TRBV5-4|.
CASRGGASGELFF
TGTGCCAGCAGAGGTGGGGCATCCGGGGAGCTGTTTTTT
>.|TRBJ1-6|TRBV13|.
CASRLDGSSYNSPLHF
TGTGCCAGCAGGCTAGACGGTAGCTCCTATAATTCACCCCTCCACTTT
>.|TRBJ2-5|TRBV11-2|.
CASSPEEARAQYF
TGTGCCAGCAGCCCAGAGGAGGCAAGGGCCCAGTACTTC
>.|TRBJ1-1|TRBV19|.
CASSISRGNTEAFF
TGTGCCAGTAGTATATCTCGGGGGAACACTGAAGCTTTCTTT
>.|TRBJ2-4|TRBV7-3|.
CASSLNEGDIQYF
TGTGCCAGCAGCTTAAACGAGGGGGACATTCAGTACTTC
>.|TRBJ1-3|TRBV2|.
CASSDMNPSSGNTIYF
TGTGCCAGCAGTGATATGAATCCCAGCTCTGGAAACACCATATATTTT
>once|TRBJ1-1|TRBV6-5|TRBD1
CASSGTGVGGAFF
TGTGCCAGCAGTGGGACAGGGGTAGGTGGTGCTTTCTTT
>.|TRBJ2-7|TRBV29-1|TRBD1
CSVGPGGPSYEQYF
TGCAGCGTTGGTCCAGGGGGACCCTCCTACGAGCAGTACTTC
>medium-sized|TRBJ1-4|TRBV10-3|.
CAISESDSVNEKLFF
TGTGCCATCAGTGAGTCGGACAGTGTGAATGAAAAACTGTTTTTT
>few|TRBJ2-2|TRBV5-1|.
CASSLSGVKSGELFF
TGCGCCAGCAGCTTGTCAGGGGTTAAATCCGGGGAGCTGTTTTTT
>few|TRBJ2-7|TRBV7-9|.
CASSSGQTFHEQYF
TGTGCCAGCAGCTCGGGACAAACTTTCCACGAGCAGTACTTC
>.|TRBJ2-7|TRBV5-1|.
CASSLLGTFYEQYF
TGCGCCAGCAGCTTGCTCGGGACATTCTACGAGCAGTACTTC
>.|TRBJ2-3|TRBV7-9|TRBD2
CASSFLPSGVSTDTQYF
TGTGCCAGCAGCTTCCTTCCTAGCGGGGTTAGCACAGATACGCAGTATTTT
>.|TRBJ1-5|TRBV10-1|.
CASPEGGQPQHF
TGCGCCAGCCCGGAGGGAGGTCAGCCCCAGCATTTT
>few|TRBJ2-5|TRBV6-5|.
CASSYNREETQYF
TGTGCCAGCAGTTACAACAGGGAAGAGACCCAGTACTTC
>large|TRBJ2-1|TRBV7-3|TRBD2
CASSGLAGGLGEQFF
TGTGCCAGCAGCGGACTAGCGGGAGGGCTCGGTGAGCAGTTCTTC
>few|TRBJ2-5|TRBV19|.
CASSIELQETQYF
TGTGCCAGTAGTATCGAACTTCAAGAGACCCAGTACTTC
>.|TRBJ1-1|TRBV9|TRBD1
CASSPRGLNTEAFF
TGTGCCAGCAGCCCCAGGGGGTTGAACACTGAAGCTTTCTTT
>few|TRBJ2-3|TRBV5-6|.
CASRSGLGGDTQYF
TGTGCCAGCAGATCCGGTCTAGGTGGAGATACGCAGTATTTT
>.|TRBJ2-1|TRBV29-1|.
CSVEDRVYEQFF
TGCAGCGTTGAAGACAGGGTTTATGAGCAGTTCTTC
>.|TRBJ2-1|TRBV15|.
CATSGQPTGPKLYNEQFF
TGTGCCACCAGCGGACAACCAACCGGGCCAAAACTTTACAATGAGCAGTTCTTC
>.|TRBJ2-7|TRBV9|TRBD2
CASSVGGGSLYEQYF
TGTGCCAGCAGCGTAGGAGGCGGGAGCTTGTACGAGCAGTACTTC
>.|TRBJ2-5|TRBV7-2|TRBD2
CASSLTPGTSGKETQYF
TGTGCCAGCAGCCTCACCCCCGGGACTAGCGGAAAAGAGACCCAGTACTTC
>.|TRBJ1-2|TRBV28|.
CASNLGQLYGYTF
TGTGCCAGCAACCTCGGACAGCTCTATGGCTACACCTTC
>.|TRBJ2-3|TRBV30|.
CAWSLGGPSTQYF
TGTGCCTGGAGTCTAGGGGGACCTTCTACGCAGTATTTT
>.|TRBJ2-2|TRBV7-3|TRBD1
CASSPQGVGTGELFF
TGTGCCAGCAGCCCACAGGGGGTAGGCACCGGGGAGCTGTTTTTT
>.|TRBJ1-3|TRBV9|.
CASSVDQGPGNTIYF
TGTGCCAGCAGCGTAGATCAGGGCCCTGGAAACACCATATATTTT
>.|TRBJ1-6|TRBV6-1|.
CASSAVSPGHLASPLHF
TGTGCCAGCAGTGCTGTGTCACCGGGACATCTCGCTTCACCCCTCCACTTT
>.|TRBJ2-7|TRBV6-6|.
CASSYSTFSYEQYF
TGTGCCAGCAGTTACTCGACATTCTCCTACGAGCAGTACTTC
>few|TRBJ1-1|TRBV28|.
CASKGGTEAFF
TGTGCCAGCAAAGGGGGCACTGAAGCTTTCTTT
>few|TRBJ2-2|TRBV7-8|.
CASSLEAAAGELFF
TGTGCCAGCAGCTTAGAGGCTGCGGCCGGGGAGCTGTTTTTT
>.|TRBJ1-2|TRBV14|.
CASSRGGAVANYGYTF
TGTGCCAGCAGCCGTGGCGGGGCAGTAGCTAACTATGGCTACACCTTC
>.|TRBJ2-1|TRBV12-5|TRBD2
CASGLVRGELINEQFF
TGTGCTAGTGGTTTGGTACGGGGGGAGTTGATTAATGAGCAGTTCTTC
>.|TRBJ1-1|TRBV25-1|.
CASSLVGITEAFF
TGTGCCAGCAGTCTAGTAGGAATCACTGAAGCTTTCTTT